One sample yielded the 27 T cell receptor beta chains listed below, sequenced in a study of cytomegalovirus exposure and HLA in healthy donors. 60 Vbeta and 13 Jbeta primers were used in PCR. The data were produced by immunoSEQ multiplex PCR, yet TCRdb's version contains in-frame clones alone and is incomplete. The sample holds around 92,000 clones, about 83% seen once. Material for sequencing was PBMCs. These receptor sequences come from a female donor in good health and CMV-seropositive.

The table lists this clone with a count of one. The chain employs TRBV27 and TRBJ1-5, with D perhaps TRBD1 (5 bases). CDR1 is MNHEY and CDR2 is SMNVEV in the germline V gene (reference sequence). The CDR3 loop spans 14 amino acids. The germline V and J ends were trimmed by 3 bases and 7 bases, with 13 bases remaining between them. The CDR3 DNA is TGTGCCAGCAGTTTCGTAGGGGAAGGACAGCCCCAGCATTTT. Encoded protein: CASSFVGEGQPQHF.

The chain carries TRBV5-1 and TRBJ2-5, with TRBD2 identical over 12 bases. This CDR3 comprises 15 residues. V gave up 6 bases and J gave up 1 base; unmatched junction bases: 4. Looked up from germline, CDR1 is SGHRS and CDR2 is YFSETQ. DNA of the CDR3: TGCGCCAGCAAACTAGCGGGAGGTTTCCAAGAGACCCAGTACTTC. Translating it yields CASKLAGGFQETQYF.

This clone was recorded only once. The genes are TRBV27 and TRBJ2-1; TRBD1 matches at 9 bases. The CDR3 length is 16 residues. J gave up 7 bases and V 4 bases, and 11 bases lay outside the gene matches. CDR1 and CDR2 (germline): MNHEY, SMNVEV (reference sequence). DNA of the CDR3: TGTGCCAGCAGTTCCGGGACAGGGAACGGTGGGAATGAGCAGTTCTTC. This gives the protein CASSSGTGNGGNEQFF.

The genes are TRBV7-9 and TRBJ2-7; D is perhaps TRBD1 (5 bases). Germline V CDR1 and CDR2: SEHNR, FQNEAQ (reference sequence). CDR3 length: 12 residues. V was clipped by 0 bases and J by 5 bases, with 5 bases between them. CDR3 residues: CASSLAGDEQYF. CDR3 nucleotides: TGTGCCAGCAGCTTAGCAGGGGACGAGCAGTACTTC.

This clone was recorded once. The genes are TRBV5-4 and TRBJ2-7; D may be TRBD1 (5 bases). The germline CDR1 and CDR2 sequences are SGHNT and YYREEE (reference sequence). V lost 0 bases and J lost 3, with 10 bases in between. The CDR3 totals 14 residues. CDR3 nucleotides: TGTGCCAGCAGCTTGGAGACAGACTTCTACGAGCAGTACTTC. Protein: CASSLETDFYEQYF.

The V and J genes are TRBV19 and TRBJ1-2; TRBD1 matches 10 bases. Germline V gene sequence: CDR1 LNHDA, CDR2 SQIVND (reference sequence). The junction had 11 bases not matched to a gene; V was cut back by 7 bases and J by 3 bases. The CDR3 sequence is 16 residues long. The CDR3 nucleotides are TGTGCCAGTACCAAACCATCCGGGACAGGGGACTATGGCTACACCTTC. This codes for CASTKPSGTGDYGYTF.

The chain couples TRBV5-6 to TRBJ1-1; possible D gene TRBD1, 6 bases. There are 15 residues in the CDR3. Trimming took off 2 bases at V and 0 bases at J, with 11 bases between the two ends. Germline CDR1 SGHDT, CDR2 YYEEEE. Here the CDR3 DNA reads TGTGCCAGCAGCTTTCCGACAGGCATGAACACTGAAGCTTTCTTT. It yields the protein CASSFPTGMNTEAFF. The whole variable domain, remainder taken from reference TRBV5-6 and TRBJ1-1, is DAGVTQSPTHLIKTRGQQVTLRCSPKSGHDTVSWYQQALGQGPQFIFQYYEEEERQRGNFPDRFSGHQFPNYSSELNVNALLLGDSALYLCASSFPTGMNTEAFFGQGTRLTVV.

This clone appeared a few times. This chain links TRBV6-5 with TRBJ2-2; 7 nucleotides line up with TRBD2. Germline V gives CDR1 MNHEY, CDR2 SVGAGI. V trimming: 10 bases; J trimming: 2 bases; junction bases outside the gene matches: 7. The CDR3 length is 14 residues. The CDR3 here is CATNLAENTGELFF. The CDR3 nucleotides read TGTGCCACAAACCTAGCGGAAAACACCGGGGAGCTGTTTTTT.

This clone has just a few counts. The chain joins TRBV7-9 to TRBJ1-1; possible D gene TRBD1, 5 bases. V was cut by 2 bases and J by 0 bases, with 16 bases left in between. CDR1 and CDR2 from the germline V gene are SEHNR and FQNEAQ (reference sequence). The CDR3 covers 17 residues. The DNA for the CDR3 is TGTGCCAGCAGCTTATTCGGGAGGGGCGAGATGAACACTGAAGCTTTCTTT. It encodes CASSLFGRGEMNTEAFF. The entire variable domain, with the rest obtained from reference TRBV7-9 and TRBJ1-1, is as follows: DTGVSQNPRHKITKRGQNVTFRCDPISEHNRLYWYRQTLGQGPEFLTYFQNEAQLEKSRLLSDRFSAERPKGSFSTLEIQRTEQGDSAMYLCASSLFGRGEMNTEAFFGQGTRLTVV.

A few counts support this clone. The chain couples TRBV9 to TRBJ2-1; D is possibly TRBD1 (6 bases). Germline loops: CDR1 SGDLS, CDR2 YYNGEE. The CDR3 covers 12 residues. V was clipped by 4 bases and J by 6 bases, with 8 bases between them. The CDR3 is CASSTGPNEQFF. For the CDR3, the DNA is TGTGCCAGCAGCACAGGGCCCAATGAGCAGTTCTTC.

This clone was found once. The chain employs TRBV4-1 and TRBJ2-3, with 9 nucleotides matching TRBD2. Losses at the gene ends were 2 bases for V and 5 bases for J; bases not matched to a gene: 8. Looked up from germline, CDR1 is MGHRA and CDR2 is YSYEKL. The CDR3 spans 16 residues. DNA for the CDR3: TGCGCCAGCAGCCAACTCGGCGGGGGGGCCAAAGATACGCAGTATTTT. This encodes CASSQLGGGAKDTQYF.

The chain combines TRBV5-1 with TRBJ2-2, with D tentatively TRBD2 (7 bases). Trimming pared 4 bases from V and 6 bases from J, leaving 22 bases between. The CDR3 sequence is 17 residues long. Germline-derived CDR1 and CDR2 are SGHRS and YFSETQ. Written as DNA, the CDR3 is TGCGCCAGCAGCCTCATCACGGGGGGCCAAGGTGCCGGGGAGCTGTTTTTT. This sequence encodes CASSLITGGQGAGELFF.

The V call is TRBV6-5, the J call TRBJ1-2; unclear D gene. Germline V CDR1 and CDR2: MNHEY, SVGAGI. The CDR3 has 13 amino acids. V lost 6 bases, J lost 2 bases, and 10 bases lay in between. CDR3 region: CASRDGGNYGYTF. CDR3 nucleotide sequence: TGTGCCAGCAGGGACGGAGGGAACTATGGCTACACCTTC.

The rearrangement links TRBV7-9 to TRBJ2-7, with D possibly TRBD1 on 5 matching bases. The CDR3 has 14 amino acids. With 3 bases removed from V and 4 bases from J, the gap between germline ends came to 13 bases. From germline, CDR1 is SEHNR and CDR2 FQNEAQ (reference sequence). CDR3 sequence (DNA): TGTGCCAGCAGCTTCTGGGGCAAGGAATACGAGCAGTACTTC. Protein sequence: CASSFWGKEYEQYF.

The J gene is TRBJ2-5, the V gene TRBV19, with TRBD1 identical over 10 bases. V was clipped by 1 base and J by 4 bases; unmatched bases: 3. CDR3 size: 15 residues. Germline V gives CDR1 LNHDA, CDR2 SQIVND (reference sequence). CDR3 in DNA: TGTGCCAGTAGTATAGGGGGACAGGGGAGAGAGACCCAGTACTTC. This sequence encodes CASSIGGQGRETQYF.

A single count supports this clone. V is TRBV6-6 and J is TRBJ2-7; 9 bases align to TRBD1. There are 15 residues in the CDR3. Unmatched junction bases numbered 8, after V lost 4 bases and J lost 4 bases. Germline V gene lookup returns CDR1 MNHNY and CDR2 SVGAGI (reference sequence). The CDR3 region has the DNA TGTGCCAGCAGTTCGACCGACAGGGGGAAATACGAGCAGTACTTC. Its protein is CASSSTDRGKYEQYF.

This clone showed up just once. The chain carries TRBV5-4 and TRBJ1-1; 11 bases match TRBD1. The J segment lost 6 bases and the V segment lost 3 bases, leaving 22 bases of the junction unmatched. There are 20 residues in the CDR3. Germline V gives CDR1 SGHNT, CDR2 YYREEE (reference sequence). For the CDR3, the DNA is TGTGCCAGCAGCTACCCTCACCTTATCGGACAGGGGGCTAGACAAGCTGAAGCTTTCTTT. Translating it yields CASSYPHLIGQGARQAEAFF.

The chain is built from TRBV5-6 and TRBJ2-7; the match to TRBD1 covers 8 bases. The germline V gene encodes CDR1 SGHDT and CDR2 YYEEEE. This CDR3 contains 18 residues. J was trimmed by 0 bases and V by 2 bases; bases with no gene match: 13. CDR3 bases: TGTGCCAGCAGCTTCCGGACAGGGTACGGTAAAAGCTCCTACGAGCAGTACTTC. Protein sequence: CASSFRTGYGKSSYEQYF. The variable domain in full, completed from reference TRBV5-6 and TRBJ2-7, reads DAGVTQSPTHLIKTRGQQVTLRCSPKSGHDTVSWYQQALGQGPQFIFQYYEEEERQRGNFPDRFSGHQFPNYSSELNVNALLLGDSALYLCASSFRTGYGKSSYEQYFGPGTRLTVT.

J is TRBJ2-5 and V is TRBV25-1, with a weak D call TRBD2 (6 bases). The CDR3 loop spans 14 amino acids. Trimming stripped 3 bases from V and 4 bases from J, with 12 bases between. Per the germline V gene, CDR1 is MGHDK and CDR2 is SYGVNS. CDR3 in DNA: TGTGCCAGCAGTGAGGAGGGATACAGAGAGACCCAGTACTTC. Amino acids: CASSEEGYRETQYF.

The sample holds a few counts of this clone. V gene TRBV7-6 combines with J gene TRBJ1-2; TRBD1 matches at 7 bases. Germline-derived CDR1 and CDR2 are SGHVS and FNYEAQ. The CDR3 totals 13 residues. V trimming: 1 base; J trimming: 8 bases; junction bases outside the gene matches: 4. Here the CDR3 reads CASSLVTGEGYTF. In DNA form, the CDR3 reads TGTGCCAGCAGCTTAGTAACAGGGGAAGGCTACACCTTC.

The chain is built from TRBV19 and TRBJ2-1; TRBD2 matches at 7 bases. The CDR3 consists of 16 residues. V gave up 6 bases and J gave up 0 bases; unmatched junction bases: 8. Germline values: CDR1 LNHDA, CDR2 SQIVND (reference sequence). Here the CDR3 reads CASRWAGESSYNEQFF. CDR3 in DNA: TGTGCCAGTAGGTGGGCGGGGGAGAGCTCCTACAATGAGCAGTTCTTC.

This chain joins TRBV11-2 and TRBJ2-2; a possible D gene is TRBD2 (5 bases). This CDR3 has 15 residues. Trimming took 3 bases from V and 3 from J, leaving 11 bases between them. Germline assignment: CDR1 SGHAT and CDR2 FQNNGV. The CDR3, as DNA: TGTGCCAGCAGCTTCCGGGGTGCGGACACCGGGGAGCTGTTTTTT. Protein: CASSFRGADTGELFF.

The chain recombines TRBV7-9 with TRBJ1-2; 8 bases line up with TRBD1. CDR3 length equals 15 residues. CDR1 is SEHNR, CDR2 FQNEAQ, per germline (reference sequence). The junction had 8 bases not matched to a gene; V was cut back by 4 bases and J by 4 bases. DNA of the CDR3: TGTGCCAGCAGCTCTAGGACAGGGAGCAGCTATGGCTACACCTTC. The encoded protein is CASSSRTGSSYGYTF.

In nucleotides, the CDR3 is TGTGCCAGCAGCTTTCTAGCGGGACAGGAGACCCAGTACTTC. It yields the protein CASSFLAGQETQYF. The rearrangement uses TRBV5-4 and TRBJ2-5; 9 bases fit TRBD2. Trimming at V came to 2 bases and at J to 5 bases, leaving 4 bases not matched to a gene. Looked up from germline, CDR1 is SGHNT and CDR2 is YYREEE (reference sequence). CDR3 length: 14 residues.

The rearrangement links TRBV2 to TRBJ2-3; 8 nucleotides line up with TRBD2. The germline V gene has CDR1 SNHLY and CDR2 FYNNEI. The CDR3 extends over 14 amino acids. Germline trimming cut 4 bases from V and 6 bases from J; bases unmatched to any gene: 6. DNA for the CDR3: TGTGCCAGCAGTGTCGGGGGGGCCTTGGATACGCAGTATTTT. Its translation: CASSVGGALDTQYF.

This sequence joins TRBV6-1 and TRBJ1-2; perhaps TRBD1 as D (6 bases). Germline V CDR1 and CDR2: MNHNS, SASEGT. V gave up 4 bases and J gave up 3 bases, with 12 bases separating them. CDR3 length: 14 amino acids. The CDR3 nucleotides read TGTGCCAGCAGTGCCAGGGGAACGGACTATGGCTACACCTTC. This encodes CASSARGTDYGYTF.

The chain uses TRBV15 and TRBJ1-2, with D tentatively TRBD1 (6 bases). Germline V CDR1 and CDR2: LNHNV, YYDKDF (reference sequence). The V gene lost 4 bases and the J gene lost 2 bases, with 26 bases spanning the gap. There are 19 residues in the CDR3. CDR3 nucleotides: TGTGCCACCAGCAAAGGCCCCCTTGGACAGAGCAATAGGAACTATGGCTACACCTTC. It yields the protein CATSKGPLGQSNRNYGYTF.